The clone carrying this T cell receptor (beta chain) was detected a few times. The sample carries other DNA sequences with the same CDR3. The data belong to a study of shared clonotypes between healthy human individuals. Study-level information: Those who served as donors were two women and three men between the ages of 18 and 49.

Replicate PCRs were loaded with approximately 300 ng DNA from unsorted PBMC, some 33,000 T cell genomes. The table came from immunoSEQ multiplex PCR; TCRdb's copy has only in-frame clones and leaves some out. The sample shows 470,000 or so clones, approximately 78% of them seen only once. Germline-derived CDR1 and CDR2 are SGDLS and YYNGEE. V was cut by 0 bases and J by 5 bases, with 5 bases left in between. This CDR3 region has 13 residues. Those who donated were healthy HIV-negative adults, with no recent acute infections or vaccinations reported. The sequence was collected from a woman in her 40s in good health. Some clones in this sample may be carry-over from other donors' samples. The sequenced sample was PBMCs. This chain joins TRBV9 and TRBJ2-2; D gene unclear. In nucleotides, the CDR3 is TGTGCCAGCAGCGTAGGGGGAACCGGGGAGCTGTTTTTT. The encoded protein is CASSVGGTGELFF.